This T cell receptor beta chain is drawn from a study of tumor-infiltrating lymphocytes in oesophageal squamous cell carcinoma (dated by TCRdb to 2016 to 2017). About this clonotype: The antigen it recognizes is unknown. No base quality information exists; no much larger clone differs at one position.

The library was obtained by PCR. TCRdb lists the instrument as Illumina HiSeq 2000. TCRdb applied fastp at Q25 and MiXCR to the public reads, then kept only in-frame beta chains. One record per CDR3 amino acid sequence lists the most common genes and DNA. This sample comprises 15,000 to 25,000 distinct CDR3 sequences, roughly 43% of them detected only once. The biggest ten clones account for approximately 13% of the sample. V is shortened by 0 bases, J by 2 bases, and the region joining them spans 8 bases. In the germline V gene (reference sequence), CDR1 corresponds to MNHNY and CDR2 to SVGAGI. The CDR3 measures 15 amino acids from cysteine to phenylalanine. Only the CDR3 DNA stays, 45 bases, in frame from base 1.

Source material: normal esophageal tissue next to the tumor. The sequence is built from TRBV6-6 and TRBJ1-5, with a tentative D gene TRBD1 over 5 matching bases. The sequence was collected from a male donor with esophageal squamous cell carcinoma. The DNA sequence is TGTGCCAGCAGTTACTCTCAGGGAGGCAATCAGCCCCAGCATTTT. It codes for CASSYSQGGNQPQHF.